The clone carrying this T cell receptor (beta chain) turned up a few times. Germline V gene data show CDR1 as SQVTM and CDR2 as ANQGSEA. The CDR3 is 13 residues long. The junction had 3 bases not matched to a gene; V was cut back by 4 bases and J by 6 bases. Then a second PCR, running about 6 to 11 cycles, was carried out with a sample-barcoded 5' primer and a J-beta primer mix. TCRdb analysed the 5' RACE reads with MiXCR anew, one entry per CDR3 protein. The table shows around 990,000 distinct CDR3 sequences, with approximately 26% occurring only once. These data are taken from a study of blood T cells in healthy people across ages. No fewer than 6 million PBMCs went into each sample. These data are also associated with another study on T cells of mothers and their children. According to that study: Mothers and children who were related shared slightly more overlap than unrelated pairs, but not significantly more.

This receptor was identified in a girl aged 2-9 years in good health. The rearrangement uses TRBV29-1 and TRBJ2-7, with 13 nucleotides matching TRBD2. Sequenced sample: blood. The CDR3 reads CSVVTSGRVEQYF. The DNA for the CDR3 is TGCAGCGTTGTTACTAGCGGGAGGGTCGAGCAGTACTTC.